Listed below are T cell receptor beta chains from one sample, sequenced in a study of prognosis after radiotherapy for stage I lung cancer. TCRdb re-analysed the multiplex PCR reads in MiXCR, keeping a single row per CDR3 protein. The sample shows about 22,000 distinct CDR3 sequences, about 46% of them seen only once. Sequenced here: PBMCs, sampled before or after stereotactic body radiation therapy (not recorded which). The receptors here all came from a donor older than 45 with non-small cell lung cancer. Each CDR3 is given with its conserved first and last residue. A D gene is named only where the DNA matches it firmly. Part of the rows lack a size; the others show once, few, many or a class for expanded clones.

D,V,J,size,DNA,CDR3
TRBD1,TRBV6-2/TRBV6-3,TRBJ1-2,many,TGTGCCAGCAACCCCGGGGCAGGGGGCGTTCGTAACTATGGCTACACCTTC,CASNPGAGGVRNYGYTF
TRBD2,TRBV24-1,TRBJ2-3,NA,TGTGCCACCAGTGATTTTAGCGGGGGGGCGGTTAATGGGGATACGCAGTATTTT,CATSDFSGGAVNGDTQYF
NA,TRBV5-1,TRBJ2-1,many,TGCGCCAGCAGCTTGGGCGCAGGGTCATCCTACAATGAGCAGTTCTTC,CASSLGAGSSYNEQFF
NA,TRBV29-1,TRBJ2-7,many,TGCAGCGTGGGGACGGTATCCTACGAGCAGTACTTC,CSVGTVSYEQYF
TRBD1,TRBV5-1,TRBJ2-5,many,TGCGCCAGCAGCAATGCGGGTTGGGGACAGGGTCGGGAGACCCAGTACTTC,CASSNAGWGQGRETQYF
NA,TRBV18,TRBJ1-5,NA,TGTGCCAGCTCCCAGGGTGGGGATCAGCCCCAGCATTTT,CASSQGGDQPQHF
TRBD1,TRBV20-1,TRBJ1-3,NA,TGCAGTGCTATTACTACAGGGGACACCATATATTTT,CSAITTGDTIYF
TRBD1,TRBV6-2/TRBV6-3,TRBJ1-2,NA,TGTGCCAGCATTGGCCTACAGGGGGCCCCTATACCCTATGGCTACACCTTC,CASIGLQGAPIPYGYTF
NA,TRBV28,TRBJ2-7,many,TGTGCCAGCAGGGGGGTGGGTTGGGGGGTGTACGAGCAGTACTTC,CASRGVGWGVYEQYF
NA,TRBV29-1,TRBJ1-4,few,TGCAGCGTTAGGCTGTCAGCTACTGGAGGTGAAAAACTGTTTTTT,CSVRLSATGGEKLFF
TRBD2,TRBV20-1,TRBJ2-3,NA,TGCAGTGCTGGGATGACTAGCGGGAGTTTGAATACGCAGTATTTT,CSAGMTSGSLNTQYF
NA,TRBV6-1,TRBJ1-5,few,TGTGCCAGCATCCTAGGGGGTGGCCCTGAGCCCCAGCATTTT,CASILGGGPEPQHF
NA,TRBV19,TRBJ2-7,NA,TGTGCCAGTAGTATAGATGGGACACTACTCTACGAGCAGTACTTC,CASSIDGTLLYEQYF
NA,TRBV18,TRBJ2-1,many,TGTGCCAGCTCACCACTCCGGGACACGTACAATGAGCAGTTCTTC,CASSPLRDTYNEQFF
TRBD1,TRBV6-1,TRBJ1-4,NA,TGTGCCAGCAGTGAACAGGGGGCGGTCGAAAAACTGTTTTTT,CASSEQGAVEKLFF